This TCR beta chain comes out of a study of regulatory T cells in long-lasting Graves disease. Construction of the TCR beta libraries employed iRepertoire HTBI primers in conjunction with Arm-PCR of CDR3 regions. TCRdb processed the multiplex PCR reads anew with MiXCR; each CDR3 protein has one entry. The sample lists about 340,000 distinct CDR3 sequences; around 20% were seen once. J gave up 4 bases and V 6 bases, and 2 bases lay outside the gene matches. The CDR3 runs to 14 residues. From germline, CDR1 is MGHRA and CDR2 YSYEKL. Time point denoted: persistent/refractory GD, antithyroid drugs over 5 years with positive TRAb. PBMC RNA was the source of the TCR library. About 9.2 milliliters of peripheral blood were taken and placed in EDTA tubes. Points from the study as a whole: Persistent patients shared 2,500 to 3,000 public clonotypes among themselves. Newly diagnosed patients shared fewer, at about a thousand. TCR diversity was lower in persistent than newly diagnosed Graves' disease. Persistent disease samples used TRBV28, TRBJ1-2 and TRBJ2-5 preferentially.

This clonotype was observed many times. Its antigen is not known. This specimen consisted of peripheral blood mononuclear cells (PBMCs), obtained when the disease was refractory, from a patient treated with antithyroid drugs. This receptor was obtained from a female donor with Graves disease. The rearrangement joins TRBV4-1 to TRBJ2-2; TRBD2 matches 10 bases. The CDR3 nucleotides are TGCGCCAGCAGAAAGCGGGGGGGCACCGGGGAGCTGTTTTTT. Its translation is CASRKRGGTGELFF.